The clone carrying this T cell receptor (beta chain) was found a few times. The sample is drawn from a study of patients and donors after allogeneic stem cell transplantation. V was pared by 5 bases and J by 5 bases, with 6 bases between. The CDR3 spans 11 residues. Germline-derived CDR1 and CDR2 are SQVTM and ANQGSEA. TCRdb re-called the RT-PCR reads through MiXCR, storing one row per CDR3 protein. The table shows about 960,000 distinct CDR3 sequences, with approximately 19% occurring only once. The source material was blood, either unsorted or a sorted T cell fraction (not recorded which). This rearrangement joins TRBV29-1 to TRBJ2-2, with TRBD1 as a possible D gene (6 bases). This receptor was taken from a human donor who was either an allogeneic HSCT recipient or a stem cell or donor lymphocyte infusion donor (not recorded which). It is not recorded whose cells these are; they may come from a transplant donor. The CDR3 nucleotides read TGCAGCGTTCAGGGGACCGGGGAGCTGTTTTTT. It translates to CSVQGTGELFF.